These 29 T cell receptor beta chains came from one sample sequenced in a study of T cells after yellow fever vaccination. TCRdb recomputed calls from the 5' RACE reads with MiXCR, one row per CDR3 protein. This table has under 550,000 distinct CDR3 sequences, about a fifth appearing once. This material consisted of PBMCs, taken roughly 20 days after the first yellow fever vaccination. Every receptor here comes from a man between 18 and 29 years old who received the YFV17D yellow fever vaccine.

This clonotype was detected a few times. The J gene is TRBJ2-7, the V gene TRBV10-3; D is unclear. CDR1 is ENHRY, CDR2 SYGVKD, per germline. V lost 8 bases, J lost 0 bases, and 14 bases lay in between. The CDR3 is 14 residues long. CDR3 sequence: CAIGKGVHSYEQYF. The CDR3 region has the DNA TGTGCCATCGGAAAGGGCGTACACTCCTACGAGCAGTACTTC.

The gene calls are TRBV9 and TRBJ2-1; TRBD2 agrees at 16 bases. The CDR3 has 19 amino acids. Trimming at V came to 2 bases and at J to 4 bases, leaving 9 bases not matched to a gene. The V gene's germline CDR1 is SGDLS and CDR2 YYNGEE. The CDR3 protein is CASSVSGTSGGALYNEQFF. The CDR3 coding sequence is TGTGCCAGCAGCGTTTCAGGGACTAGCGGGGGGGCACTGTACAATGAGCAGTTCTTC.

This chain connects TRBV19 to TRBJ1-5; D is perhaps TRBD1 (6 bases). CDR1 is LNHDA and CDR2 is SQIVND in the germline V gene (reference sequence). The V end was cut by 4 bases, the J end by 1 base, with 11 bases between. The CDR3 extends over 15 amino acids. CDR3 in amino acids: CASSTDRWSNQPQHF. For the CDR3, the DNA is TGTGCCAGTAGTACCGACAGGTGGAGCAATCAGCCCCAGCATTTT.

This sequence joins TRBV12-3 or TRBV12-4 and TRBJ2-3; 9 bases agree with TRBD1. Trimming took 3 bases from V and 14 from J; bases not matched to a gene: 6. CDR3 length: 12 amino acids. As DNA, the CDR3 is TGTGCCAGCAGTTTCGGACAGGGGCATGGGTATTTT. Protein product: CASSFGQGHGYF.

The chain carries TRBV14 and TRBJ2-6, with D uncertain. The CDR3 has 16 amino acids. Germline V gene lookup returns CDR1 SGHDN and CDR2 FVKESK. V shed 1 base and J shed 0 bases, with 7 bases lying between them. The CDR3 DNA sequence: TGTGCCAGCAGCCAAGCGCGGTACTCTGGGGCCAACGTCCTGACTTTC. This encodes CASSQARYSGANVLTF.

The V call is TRBV3-1, the J call TRBJ2-3, with D perhaps matching TRBD2 (5 bases). With 4 bases removed from V and 8 bases from J, the gap between germline ends came to 10 bases. Germline lookup yields CDR1 LGHDT and CDR2 YNNKEL (reference sequence). This CDR3 is built from 12 residues. CDR3 coding DNA: TGTGCCAGCAGCCCGAGGGTCGGTACGCAGTATTTT. The encoded protein is CASSPRVGTQYF.

This clonotype came up a few times. The chain joins TRBV7-2 to TRBJ2-2; D is unclear. Germline V gene sequence: CDR1 SGHTA, CDR2 FQGNSA. The CDR3 is 14 amino acids. The V end was cut by 0 bases, the J end by 5 bases, with 7 bases between. The CDR3 DNA reads as TGTGCCAGCAGCTTAGCGCTGGGGACCGGGGAGCTGTTTTTT. Its protein product is CASSLALGTGELFF.

The chain recombines TRBV4-2 with TRBJ2-7; D is ambiguous. V lost 4 bases and J lost 5, with 9 bases in between. This CDR3 has 12 residues. Germline V gene sequence: CDR1 LGHNA, CDR2 YNFKEQ. The CDR3 is CASSPGLHEQYF. Written as DNA, the CDR3 is TGTGCCAGCAGCCCCGGGCTCCACGAGCAGTACTTC.

V is TRBV19 and J is TRBJ1-5, with D perhaps TRBD1 (5 bases). The germline V gene encodes CDR1 LNHDA and CDR2 SQIVND (reference sequence). Trimming took 6 bases from V and 3 from J, leaving 18 bases between them. The CDR3 runs 16 residues. In nucleotides, the CDR3 is TGTGCCAGTAGAAAATCATTCCAGGGTCCCAATCAGCCCCAGCATTTT. Residues: CASRKSFQGPNQPQHF.

Remarks on this clonotype: This CDR3 fails to terminate in the conserved phenylalanine or tryptophan, so it likely reflects a read error. The genes are TRBV6-1 and TRBJ1-5, with a possible D match to TRBD1 (5 bases). CDR1 and CDR2 from the germline V gene are MNHNS and SASEGT. The CDR3 has 14 residues. Trimming cost V 3 bases and J 5 bases, with 11 bases left between them. CDR3 sequence (DNA): TGTGCCAGCAGTGATCAGGGAGACTATCAGCCCCAGCATTCT. Translating it yields CASSDQGDYQPQHS.

This clonotype has more than one count but fewer than ten. The genes are TRBV7-2 and TRBJ1-3; D possibly corresponds to TRBD1 (6 bases). CDR1 SGHTA and CDR2 FQGNSA come from the germline V gene. Trimming took off 2 bases at V and 1 base at J, with 12 bases between the two ends. The CDR3 runs to 16 residues. This chain's CDR3 is CASSLPHQGSGNTIYF. The CDR3 region has the DNA TGTGCCAGCAGCTTACCCCACCAGGGGTCTGGAAACACCATATATTTT.

The rearrangement joins TRBV6-2 or TRBV6-3 to TRBJ2-1, with 9 nucleotides matching TRBD2. The V gene end was trimmed by 8 bases and the J gene end by 0 bases; junction bases not matched to a gene: 2. Germline CDR1 and CDR2: MNHEY and SVGEGT. The CDR3 has 14 amino acids. CDR3 sequence (DNA): TGTGCCAGCCGGCGGGGGGGCTCCTACAATGAGCAGTTCTTC. It yields the protein CASRRGGSYNEQFF.

This clonotype was counted ten times or more. At one of its ends the junction is not consistent with the germline gene, which may arise from a read error. The chain employs TRBV5-1 and TRBJ2-5; 7 bases map to TRBD2. The CDR3 totals 14 residues. Germline V gene data show CDR1 as SGHRS and CDR2 as YFSETQ. CDR3 sequence (DNA): TGTGCCAGCAGCTTGGGAGGGCCGGGCGAGACCCAGTACTTC. It codes for CASSLGGPGETQYF.

This clonotype has more than one count but fewer than ten. This sequence joins TRBV21-1 and TRBJ2-2; TRBD1 reflects the table's D call only, with no check against the DNA. TRBV21-1 is given as a pseudogene. The CDR3 is 17 amino acids. In DNA form, the CDR3 reads TGTGCCAGCAGCAAATCGAAATCGGACAGTAGGACCGGGGAGCTGTTTTTT. Translating it yields CASSKSKSDSRTGELFF.

This clonotype has only a few counts. This sequence joins TRBV5-1 and TRBJ2-7; D may be TRBD1 (6 bases). Germline assignment: CDR1 SGHRS and CDR2 YFSETQ. The V and J ends lost 3 bases and 4 bases respectively, with 14 bases between them. The CDR3 is made up of 14 amino acids. CDR3 in DNA: TGCGCCAGCAGCTGGTCCGGGACACTATACGAGCAGTACTTC. Protein: CASSWSGTLYEQYF. The whole variable domain, filled in from reference TRBV5-1 and TRBJ2-7, reads KAGVTQTPRYLIKTRGQQVTLSCSPISGHRSVSWYQQTPGQGLQFLFEYFSETQRNKGNFPGRFSGRQFSNSRSEMNVSTLELGDSALYLCASSWSGTLYEQYFGPGTRLTVT.

Only a few counts were recorded for this clonotype. V is TRBV5-1 and J is TRBJ2-5; 8 bases align to TRBD2. The CDR3 is 16 amino acids. Looked up from germline, CDR1 is SGHRS and CDR2 is YFSETQ. V dropped 3 bases and J dropped 2; count of bases not matched to a gene: 9. This chain's CDR3 is CASSSAPAGGQETQYF. CDR3 bases: TGCGCCAGCAGCTCGGCCCCCGCGGGGGGACAAGAGACCCAGTACTTC.

The V and J genes are TRBV10-3 and TRBJ2-7; TRBD2 aligns across 7 bases. V dropped 0 bases and J dropped 0; count of bases not matched to a gene: 5. The CDR3 loop spans 16 amino acids. CDR1 and CDR2 (germline): ENHRY, SYGVKD. The DNA of the CDR3 is TGTGCCATCAGTGAGTCGATTAGCGGGTCCTCCTACGAGCAGTACTTC. Translating it yields CAISESISGSSYEQYF.

This clonotype showed up just a few times. The chain joins TRBV7-3 to TRBJ2-1, with 10 bases matching TRBD2. With 2 bases clipped from V and 2 bases from J, the junction kept 9 bases outside the gene matches. The CDR3 runs to 18 residues. Per germline, CDR1 SGHTA and CDR2 FQGTGA. The CDR3 loop reads CASSLDTSGAMAYNEQFF. The CDR3 nucleotides are TGTGCCAGCAGCTTAGACACTAGCGGGGCGATGGCCTACAATGAGCAGTTCTTC.

The CDR3, as DNA: TGTGCCAGCAGCTCAGGCTATAGGTTCAATGAGCAGTTCTTC. This encodes CASSSGYRFNEQFF. The chain uses TRBV7-2 and TRBJ2-1, with D uncertain. Germline CDR1 reads SGHTA; CDR2 reads FQGNSA. The CDR3 is 14 residues long. Trimming took off 4 bases at V and 6 bases at J, with 13 bases between the two ends.

This clonotype showed up just a few times. The CDR3 nucleotides are TGTGCCAGCGGACCCGTATCGGCAGTTGACTATGGCTACACCTTC. Residues: CASGPVSAVDYGYTF. The rearrangement links TRBV6-1 to TRBJ1-2; D is unresolved. V was pared by 8 bases and J by 3 bases, with 19 bases between. The CDR3 loop spans 15 amino acids. From germline, CDR1 is MNHNS and CDR2 SASEGT.

The chain employs TRBV5-1 and TRBJ2-1, with 7 bases fitting TRBD1. The CDR3 runs 15 residues. V lost 4 bases, J lost 2 bases, and 6 bases stayed unmatched. Germline V gives CDR1 SGHRS, CDR2 YFSETQ. CDR3 sequence reads: CASSDQGDPYNEQFF. CDR3 DNA sequence: TGCGCCAGCAGCGATCAGGGGGATCCCTACAATGAGCAGTTCTTC.

This clonotype turned up a few times. The chain joins TRBV20-1 to TRBJ2-5; no clear D gene. Trimming shortened V by 6 bases and J by 2 bases, and 13 bases separated the two germline ends. The germline CDR1 and CDR2 sequences are DFQATT and SNEGSKA (reference sequence). CDR3 size: 13 residues. In DNA form, the CDR3 reads TGCAGTGCGGGCCCGGGCCGGCAAGAGACCCAGTACTTC. This translates into CSAGPGRQETQYF.

Many counts were recorded for this clonotype. CDR3 in amino acids: CASSLVGGRADTQYF. The CDR3 DNA reads TGTGCCAGCAGCTTAGTCGGGGGGAGGGCAGATACGCAGTATTTT. The rearrangement links TRBV7-2 to TRBJ2-3; 7 bases map to TRBD2. The CDR3 runs 15 residues. Trimming removed 1 base from V and 4 bases from J; junction bases left unmatched: 5. Looked up from germline, CDR1 is SGHTA and CDR2 is FQGNSA.

This clonotype was picked up a small number of times. V gene TRBV30 combines with J gene TRBJ2-7; D may correspond to TRBD1 or TRBD2 (5 bases each). The V gene lost 5 bases and the J gene lost 5 bases, with 19 bases spanning the gap. CDR1 and CDR2 from the germline V gene are GTSNPN and SVGIG (reference sequence). CDR3 length equals 14 residues. The CDR3 region has the DNA TGTGCCTGGGGTCTTTGGGCAGGGACCAACGAGCAGTACTTC. Its protein is CAWGLWAGTNEQYF.

The chain employs TRBV6-5 and TRBJ1-1; TRBD1 might be the D (5 bases). CDR1 is MNHEY and CDR2 is SVGAGI in the germline V gene. The V gene lost 2 bases and the J gene lost 4 bases, with 11 bases spanning the gap. The CDR3 has 14 amino acids. The DNA for the CDR3 is TGTGCCAGCAGTTACAGGGGAGGAAGCACTGAAGCTTTCTTT. Translating gives CASSYRGGSTEAFF.

This rearrangement joins TRBV12-3 or TRBV12-4 to TRBJ2-1; TRBD1 might be the D (5 bases). This CDR3 is built from 15 residues. Trimming removed 5 bases at V and 2 bases at J, with 13 bases between. CDR3 sequence reads: CASSQGVTAYNEQFF. The CDR3 DNA reads TGTGCCAGCAGTCAAGGGGTAACGGCCTACAATGAGCAGTTCTTC.

This clonotype was detected a few times. This chain joins TRBV6-4 and TRBJ1-5; TRBD1 matches 9 bases. Germline CDR1 reads MRHNA; CDR2 reads SNTAGT. The CDR3 is made up of 16 amino acids. With V trimmed by 8 bases and J by 9 bases, 17 bases remained unmatched. The CDR3 DNA reads TGTGCCAGCCGCAAGACTCCGGGACAGGGCTCAGGGCCCCAGCATTTT. Translation gives CASRKTPGQGSGPQHF.

In this sample, this clonotype turned up many times. The J gene is TRBJ2-7, the V gene TRBV28, with 7 bases that match TRBD1. This CDR3 has 11 residues. With V trimmed by 6 bases and J by 4 bases, 0 bases remained unmatched. CDR1 MDHEN and CDR2 SYDVKM come from the germline V gene. For the CDR3, the DNA is TGTGCCAGCAGCAGGGGGTACGAGCAGTACGTC. Its translation: CASSRGYEQYV.

The chain combines TRBV11-2 with TRBJ2-6, with 12 bases lining up with TRBD1. CDR1 is SGHAT, CDR2 FQNNGV, per germline. The ends lost 1 base at V and 4 bases at J; junction bases unmatched: 14. The CDR3 is 21 residues long. The CDR3 DNA is TGTGCCAGCAGCTTAGTATCAGAACCGGGACAGGGGGCGCCGGGGGCCAACGTCCTGACTTTC. Translated: CASSLVSEPGQGAPGANVLTF.